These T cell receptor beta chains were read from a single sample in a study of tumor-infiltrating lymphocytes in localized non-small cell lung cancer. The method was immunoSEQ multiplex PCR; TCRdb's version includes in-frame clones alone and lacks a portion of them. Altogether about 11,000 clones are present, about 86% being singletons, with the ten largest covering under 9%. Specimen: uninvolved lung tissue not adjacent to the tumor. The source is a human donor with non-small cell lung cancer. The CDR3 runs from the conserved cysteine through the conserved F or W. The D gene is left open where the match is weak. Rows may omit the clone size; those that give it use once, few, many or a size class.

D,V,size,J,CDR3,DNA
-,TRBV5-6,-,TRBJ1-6,CASSLGGSYNSPLHF,TGTGCCAGCAGCTTAGGGGGTTCCTATAATTCACCCCTCCACTTT
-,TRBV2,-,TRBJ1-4,CASSGGNEKLFF,TGTGCCAGCAGTGGGGGAAATGAAAAACTGTTTTTT
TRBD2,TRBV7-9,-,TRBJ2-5,CASRLSGGQETQYF,TGTGCCAGCAGACTGAGCGGGGGTCAAGAGACCCAGTACTTC
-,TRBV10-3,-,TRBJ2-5,CAISESRDRETQYF,TGTGCCATCAGTGAGTCGAGGGATCGGGAGACCCAGTACTTC
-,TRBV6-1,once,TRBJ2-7,CASMSTGISYEQYF,TGTGCCAGCATGTCAACAGGGATCTCCTACGAGCAGTACTTC
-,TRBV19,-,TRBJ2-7,CASKEGVRGEQYF,TGTGCCAGCAAAGAGGGGGTCAGGGGCGAGCAGTACTTC
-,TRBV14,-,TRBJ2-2,CASSQRNWGSGELFF,TGTGCCAGCAGCCAGAGGAACTGGGGGTCCGGGGAGCTGTTTTTT
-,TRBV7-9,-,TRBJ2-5,CASSDPVDPGETQYF,TGTGCCAGCAGCGACCCGGTAGATCCCGGGGAGACCCAGTACTTC
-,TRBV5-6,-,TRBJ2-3,CASSLERDTQYF,TGTGCCAGCAGCTTGGAGCGGGATACGCAGTATTTT
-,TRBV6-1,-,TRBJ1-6,CASRIGTVYNSPLHF,TGTGCCAGCAGAATAGGGACGGTGTATAATTCACCCCTCCACTTT
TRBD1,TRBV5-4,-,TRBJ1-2,CASSLSVRGPSNYGYTF,TGTGCCAGCAGCTTGTCCGTCAGGGGGCCGTCTAACTATGGCTACACCTTC
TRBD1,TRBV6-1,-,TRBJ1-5,CASMEGALSNQPQHF,TGTGCCAGCATGGAGGGGGCTCTCAGCAATCAGCCCCAGCATTTT
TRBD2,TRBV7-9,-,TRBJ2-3,CASSSRTSGGSTDTQYF,TGTGCCAGCAGCTCCCGGACTAGCGGGGGGAGCACAGATACGCAGTATTTT
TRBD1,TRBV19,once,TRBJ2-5,CASSSARDRVGETQYF,TGTGCCAGTAGTTCCGCGAGGGACAGGGTCGGCGAGACCCAGTACTTC
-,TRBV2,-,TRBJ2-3,CASSERTATDTQYF,TGTGCCAGCAGTGAAAGAACAGCCACAGATACGCAGTATTTT
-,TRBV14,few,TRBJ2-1,CASSQDVGGSRRGNEQFF,TGTGCCAGCAGCCAAGATGTCGGGGGAAGTAGAAGGGGCAATGAGCAGTTCTTC
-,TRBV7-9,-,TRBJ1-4,CASSLETGSPEKLFF,TGTGCCAGCAGCTTAGAGACCGGGAGCCCAGAAAAACTGTTTTTT
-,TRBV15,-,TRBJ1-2,CATSWDKNNYGYTF,TGTGCCACCAGTTGGGACAAAAATAACTATGGCTACACCTTC
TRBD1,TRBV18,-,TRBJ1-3,CASSPPAGGTGNTIYF,TGTGCCAGCTCACCCCCGGCAGGGGGTACTGGAAACACCATATATTTT
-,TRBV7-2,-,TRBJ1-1,CASSFQGRIYTEAFF,TGTGCCAGCAGCTTTCAGGGCAGGATTTACACTGAAGCTTTCTTT
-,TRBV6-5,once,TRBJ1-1,CASSYMGGGTEAFF,TGTGCCAGCAGTTACATGGGGGGAGGCACTGAAGCTTTCTTT
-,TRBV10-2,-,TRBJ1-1,CASSATENTEAFF,TGCGCCAGCAGTGCGACAGAGAACACTGAAGCTTTCTTT
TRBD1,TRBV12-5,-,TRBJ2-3,CASGLVDDGTAITDTQYF,TGTGCTAGTGGTTTGGTAGATGATGGGACAGCCATCACAGATACGCAGTATTTT
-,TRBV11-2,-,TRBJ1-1,CASSSRGDWAEAFF,TGTGCCAGCAGCTCCCGAGGGGACTGGGCTGAAGCTTTCTTT
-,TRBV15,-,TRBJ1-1,CATSRRLVPEAFF,TGTGCCACCAGCAGACGTCTCGTCCCTGAAGCTTTCTTT
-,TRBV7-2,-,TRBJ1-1,CASSTPRGLHAEAFF,TGTGCCAGCAGCACCCCGCGGGGGCTACATGCTGAAGCTTTCTTT
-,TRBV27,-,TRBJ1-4,CASSPNGEKLFF,TGTGCCAGCAGTCCCAACGGGGAAAAACTGTTTTTT
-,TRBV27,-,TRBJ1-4,CASSSHTYEKLFF,TGTGCCAGCAGTTCCCACACTTATGAAAAACTGTTTTTT
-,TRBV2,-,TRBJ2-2,CASGPDTGELFF,TGTGCCAGCGGGCCGGACACCGGGGAGCTGTTTTTT
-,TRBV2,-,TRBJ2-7,CASRNSRQVAGIYEQYF,TGTGCCAGCAGAAATAGCAGACAGGTAGCAGGCATCTACGAGCAGTACTTC
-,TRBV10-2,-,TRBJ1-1,CASGGTSANTEAFF,TGCGCCAGCGGAGGGACATCGGCGAACACTGAAGCTTTCTTT
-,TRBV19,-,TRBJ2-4,CASSNPSPMGGEGGIQYF,TGTGCCAGTAGTAATCCCAGTCCAATGGGCGGGGAAGGCGGCATTCAGTACTTC
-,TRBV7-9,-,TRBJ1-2,CASSLAGAANYGYTF,TGTGCCAGCAGCTTAGCGGGGGCAGCTAACTATGGCTACACCTTC
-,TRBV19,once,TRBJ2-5,CASSDRDFYRETQYF,TGTGCCAGTAGTGACCGGGACTTTTATCGAGAGACCCAGTACTTC
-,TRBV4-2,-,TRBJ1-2,CASSQDRTVVYGYTF,TGTGCCAGCAGCCAAGATCGAACGGTGGTCTATGGCTACACCTTC
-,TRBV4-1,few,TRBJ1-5,CASSQDFLIQSSQPQHF,TGCGCCAGCAGCCAAGATTTTCTTATACAGTCCTCTCAGCCCCAGCATTTT
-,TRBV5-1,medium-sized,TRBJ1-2,CASSLDGDYGYTF,TGCGCCAGCAGCTTGGATGGAGACTATGGCTACACCTTC
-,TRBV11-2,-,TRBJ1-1,CASSRGGRVGSNTEAFF,TGTGCCAGCAGCCGCGGGGGTCGGGTCGGATCGAACACTGAAGCTTTCTTT
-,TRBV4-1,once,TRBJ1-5,CASSQEWVGSGQPQHF,TGCGCCAGCAGCCAAGAATGGGTGGGATCAGGACAGCCCCAGCATTTT
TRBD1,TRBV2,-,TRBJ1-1,CASSPQGAITEAFF,TGTGCCAGCAGCCCTCAGGGGGCCATCACTGAAGCTTTCTTT
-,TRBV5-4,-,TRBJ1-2,CASSFAGSNYGYTF,TGTGCCAGCAGCTTTGCAGGATCTAACTATGGCTACACCTTC
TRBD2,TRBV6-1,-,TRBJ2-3,CASSDRGGFSGGASTDTQYF,TGTGCCAGCAGTGACCGTGGGGGGTTTAGCGGGGGGGCTAGCACAGATACGCAGTATTTT
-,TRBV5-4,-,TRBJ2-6,CASSPGPGFQGGANVLTF,TGTGCCAGCAGCCCAGGGCCCGGGTTCCAAGGTGGGGCCAACGTCCTGACTTTC
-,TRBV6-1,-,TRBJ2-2,CASSEDPRGNTGELFF,TGTGCCAGCAGTGAAGACCCCCGGGGGAACACCGGGGAGCTGTTTTTT
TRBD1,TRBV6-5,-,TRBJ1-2,CASSYAGQTYGYTF,TGTGCCAGCAGTTACGCGGGACAGACTTATGGCTACACCTTC
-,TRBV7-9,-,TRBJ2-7,CASSDRVVSYEQYF,TGTGCCAGCAGCGACCGGGTAGTCAGCTACGAGCAGTACTTC